This TCR beta chain was found in a study of Ad26.COV2.S vaccination and SARS-CoV-2 variants (dated by TCRdb to about 2021). Concerning the study at large: Donors in the vaccine arm were drawn from COV1001, a phase I-IIa trial of Ad26.COV2.S in healthy adults that was multicentre, randomized, double-blind and placebo-controlled. Ad26.COV2.S was given intramuscularly at 5x10^10 or 1x10^11 viral particles, as a single shot or as two shots 56 days apart. Sequencing of the TCRbeta repertoire served to evaluate the specificity and breadth of SARS-CoV-2-reactive T cell receptors following Ad26.COV2.S vaccination. The TCR-sequenced set comprised around 30 samples: 19 Ad26.COV2.S vaccine recipients, 5 placebo recipients and 8 SARS-CoV-2 convalescent individuals. Participants in the trial were split at random into five groups of five each, receiving low-dose or high-dose Ad26.COV2.S once or twice, or else placebo on both occasions. Investigators did not know the trial group allocation while performing experiments and assessing outcomes. Broad study findings and their caveats: Compared with placebo recipients, Ad26.COV2.S recipients showed higher spike-specific TCR breadth (P = 0.0014). After vaccination, spike-specific CD8+ and CD4+ T cell responses were reported to show substantial breadth. Comparable non-spike TCR breadth was observed between vaccine and placebo recipients, consistent with only spike being contained in the vaccine. The authors noted that total T cell responses may have been underestimated by the TCR breadth and depth analyses. The study lacked the statistical power to compare responses across vaccine doses or regimens.

Trimming leaves V shorter by 3 bases and J shorter by 2 bases, with the junction holding 15 bases beyond the gene matches. The CDR3, cysteine through phenylalanine, is 17 amino acids long. The only DNA kept is the CDR3, 51 bases in frame from the first base. CDR1 and CDR2 (SQVTM, ANQGSEA) derive from the germline V gene. This clone was detected once. Which antigen it targets is not known. It has no much larger one-base neighbor in the sample; base qualities were not kept. The treatment or condition label for this specimen denotes: over 15 received Ad26.COV2.S at low or high dose, single or two shots; 5 received placebo; per-sample allocation not given. For vaccine and placebo recipients, the sequenced repertoires came from samples collected on day 63 after the first injection. Cohort 1b enrolled some 25 adults aged 18-55 years at a single site in Boston, USA, between 29 July and 7 August 2020. Ad26.COV2.S was a replication-incompetent adenovirus type 26 vector that expressed a prefusion-stabilized SARS-CoV-2 spike protein derived from the original Wuhan strain.

TCRbeta CDR3 regions were sequenced with the immunoSEQ Assay. After extraction, genomic DNA underwent amplification by bias-controlled multiplex PCR, followed by high-throughput sequencing. The original pipeline was this. To quantify the absolute abundance of each unique TCRbeta CDR3 region, sequences were collapsed and filtered. Usable DNA was measured by amplifying reference genes present in all nucleated cells, and TCRbeta template counts were normalized to that usable DNA to estimate T cell fraction. Repertoire TCRs were annotated as SARS-CoV-2-specific when V gene, CDR3 amino acid sequence and J gene were exactly matched to a known reactive TCR set. MIRA supplied the reference SARS-CoV-2 TCR set, which was filtered for enrichment in COVID-19-positive ImmuneCODE repertoires so that public or cross-reactive TCRs were removed. Drawing on the MIRA antigens, annotated TCRs were analysed further at the level of specific ORF or position within ORF. Depth was the summed frequency of annotated unique rearrangements, while breadth was defined as annotated unique rearrangements over total unique productive rearrangements. TCR breadth was compared between groups using two-sided Wilcoxon rank-sum tests. Drawn from immuneACCESS, this table holds only the in-frame rearrangements with V and J called that TCRdb kept. Clones are partly lost; checked studies trace under half to an unresolved V gene and leave the rest unexplained. V and J calls and clone size are as listed in that table; D and trimming were resolved from the DNA. The table for this sample lists about 350,000 clones; roughly 90% of them were counted only once. About 10% of the sample rests with the top ten.

Recombination connected TRBV29-1 to TRBJ2-7, with 8 junctional bases fitting TRBD1. This sample comprised peripheral blood, obtained in a trial of Ad26.COV2.S vaccine versus placebo. The receptor's source is a person between 18 and 59 years old who received the Ad26.COV2.S COVID-19 vaccine or a placebo. The nucleotide sequence reads as follows: TGCAGCGTTGATTCCCTGGCAGGGGGCAATATACCCTACGAGCAGTACTTC. It specifies CSVDSLAGGNIPYEQYF.